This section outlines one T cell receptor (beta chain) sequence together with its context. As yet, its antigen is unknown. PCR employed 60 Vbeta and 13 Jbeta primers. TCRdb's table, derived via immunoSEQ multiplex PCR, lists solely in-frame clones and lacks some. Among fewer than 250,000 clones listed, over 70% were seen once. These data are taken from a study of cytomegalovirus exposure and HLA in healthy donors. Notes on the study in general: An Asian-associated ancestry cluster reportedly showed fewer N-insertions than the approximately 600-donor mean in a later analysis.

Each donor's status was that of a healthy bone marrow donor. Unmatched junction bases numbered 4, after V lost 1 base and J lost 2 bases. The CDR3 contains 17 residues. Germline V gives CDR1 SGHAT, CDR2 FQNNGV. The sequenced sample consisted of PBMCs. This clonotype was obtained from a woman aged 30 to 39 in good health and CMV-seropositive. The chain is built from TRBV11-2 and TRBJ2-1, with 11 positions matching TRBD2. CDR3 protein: CASSLGGLAVPYNEQFF. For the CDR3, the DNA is TGTGCCAGCAGCTTAGGGGGACTAGCGGTCCCCTACAATGAGCAGTTCTTC.